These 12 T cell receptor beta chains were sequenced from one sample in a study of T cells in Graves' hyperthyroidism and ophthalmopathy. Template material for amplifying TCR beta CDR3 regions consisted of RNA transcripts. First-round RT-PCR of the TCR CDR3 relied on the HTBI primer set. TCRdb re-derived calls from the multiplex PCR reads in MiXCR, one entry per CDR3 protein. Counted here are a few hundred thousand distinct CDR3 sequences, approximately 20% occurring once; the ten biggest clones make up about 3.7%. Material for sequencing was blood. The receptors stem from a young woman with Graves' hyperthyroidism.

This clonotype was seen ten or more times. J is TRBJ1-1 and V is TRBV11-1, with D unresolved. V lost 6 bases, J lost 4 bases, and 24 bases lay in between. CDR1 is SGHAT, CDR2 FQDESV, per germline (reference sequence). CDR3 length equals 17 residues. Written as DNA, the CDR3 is TGTGCCAGCAGTACGAACCTATGGGAAGGGCGAGGCACTGAAGCTTTCTTT. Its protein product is CASSTNLWEGRGTEAFF. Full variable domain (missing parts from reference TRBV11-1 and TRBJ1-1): EAEVAQSPRYKITEKSQAVAFWCDPISGHATLYWYRQILGQGPELLVQFQDESVVDDSQLPKDRFSAERLKGVDSTLKIQPAELGDSAMYLCASSTNLWEGRGTEAFFGQGTRLTVV.

CDR3: CASRQFSGANVLTF. For the CDR3, the DNA is TGTGCCAGCCGACAATTCTCTGGGGCCAACGTCCTGACTTTC. This chain connects TRBV12-3 or TRBV12-4 to TRBJ2-6; D gene uncertain. Trimming left V 8 bases short and J 0 bases short, with 8 bases between. This CDR3 has 14 amino acids.

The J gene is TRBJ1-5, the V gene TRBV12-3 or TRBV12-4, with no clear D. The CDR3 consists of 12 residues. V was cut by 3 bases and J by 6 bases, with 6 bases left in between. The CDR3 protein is CASSFSIQPQHF. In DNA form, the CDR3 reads TGTGCCAGCAGTTTTTCAATTCAGCCCCAGCATTTT.

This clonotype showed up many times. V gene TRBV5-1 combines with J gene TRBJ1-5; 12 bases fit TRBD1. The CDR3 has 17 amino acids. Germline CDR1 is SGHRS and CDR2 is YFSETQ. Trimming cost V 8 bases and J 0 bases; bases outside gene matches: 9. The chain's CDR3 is CASAPGQGAVSNQPQHF. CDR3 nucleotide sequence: TGCGCCAGTGCCCCGGGACAGGGGGCTGTTAGCAATCAGCCCCAGCATTTT.

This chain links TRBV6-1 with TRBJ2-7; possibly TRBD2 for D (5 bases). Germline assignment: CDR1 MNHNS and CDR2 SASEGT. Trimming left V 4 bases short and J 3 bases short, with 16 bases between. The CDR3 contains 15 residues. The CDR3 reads CASSALGVWSYEQYF. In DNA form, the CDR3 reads TGTGCCAGCAGTGCTCTCGGGGTTTGGAGCTACGAGCAGTACTTC.

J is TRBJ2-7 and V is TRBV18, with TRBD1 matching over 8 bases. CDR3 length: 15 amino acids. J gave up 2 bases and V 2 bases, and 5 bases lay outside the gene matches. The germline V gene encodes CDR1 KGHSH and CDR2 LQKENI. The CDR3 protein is CASSPRTGITYEQYF. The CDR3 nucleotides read TGTGCCAGCTCACCAAGGACAGGGATCACCTACGAGCAGTACTTC.

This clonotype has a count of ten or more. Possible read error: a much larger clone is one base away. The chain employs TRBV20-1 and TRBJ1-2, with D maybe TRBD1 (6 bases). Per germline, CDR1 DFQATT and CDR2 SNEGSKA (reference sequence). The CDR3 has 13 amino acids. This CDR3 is CGAPAQGNYGYTF. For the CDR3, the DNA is TGCGGTGCCCCAGCACAGGGCAACTATGGCTACACCTTC.

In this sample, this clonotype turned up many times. The DNA for the CDR3 is TGTGCCAGCAGTTTATTTGGGGGAGAAGACGAGCAGTACTTC. Translating gives CASSLFGGEDEQYF. The genes are TRBV27 and TRBJ2-7; D might be TRBD1 or TRBD2, each matching 5 bases. Trimming pared 1 base from V and 5 bases from J, leaving 12 bases between. The CDR3 has 14 amino acids. Germline CDR1 reads MNHEY; CDR2 reads SMNVEV (reference sequence).

The CDR3 sequence is CASSVTPQNGNTIYF. CDR3 coding DNA: TGTGCCAGCAGTGTCACCCCTCAAAATGGAAACACCATATATTTT. The rearrangement links TRBV2 to TRBJ1-3; D is ambiguous. Germline V CDR1 and CDR2: SNHLY, FYNNEI. This CDR3 has 15 residues. The V and J ends lost 4 bases and 3 bases respectively, with 13 bases between them.

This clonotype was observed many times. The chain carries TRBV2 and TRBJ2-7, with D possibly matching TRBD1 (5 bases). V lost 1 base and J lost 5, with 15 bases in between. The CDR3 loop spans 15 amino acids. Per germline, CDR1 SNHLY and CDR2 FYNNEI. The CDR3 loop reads CASSEGGGARHEQYF. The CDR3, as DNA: TGTGCCAGCAGTGAAGGAGGTGGGGCGCGACACGAGCAGTACTTC.

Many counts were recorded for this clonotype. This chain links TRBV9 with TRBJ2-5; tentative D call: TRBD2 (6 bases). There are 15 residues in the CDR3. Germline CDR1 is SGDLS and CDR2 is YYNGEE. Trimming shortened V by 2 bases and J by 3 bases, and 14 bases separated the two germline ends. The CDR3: CASSVEDYTKETQYF. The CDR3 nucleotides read TGTGCCAGCAGCGTTGAGGACTATACGAAAGAGACCCAGTACTTC.

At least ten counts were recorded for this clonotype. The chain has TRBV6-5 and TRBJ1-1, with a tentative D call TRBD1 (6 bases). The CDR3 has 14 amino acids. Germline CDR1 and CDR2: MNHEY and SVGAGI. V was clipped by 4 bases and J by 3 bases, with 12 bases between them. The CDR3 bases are TGTGCCAGCAGTTCCAAGGGGGGGGACACTGAAGCTTTCTTT. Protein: CASSSKGGDTEAFF.